The next 28 T cell receptor beta chains were all read from a single sample in a study of cytomegalovirus exposure and HLA in healthy donors. It was with 60 Vbeta and 13 Jbeta primers that the PCR ran. Clones were read by immunoSEQ multiplex PCR, and TCRdb kept only the in-frame ones, dropping some. The data show approximately 160,000 clones, around 86% seen once. The sample was PBMCs. The receptors were sampled from a girl aged 2-9 years in good health and CMV-seropositive.

The J gene is TRBJ1-1, the V gene TRBV28; D is perhaps TRBD1 (6 bases). CDR1 MDHEN and CDR2 SYDVKM come from the germline V gene. The CDR3 covers 14 residues. V lost 3 bases to trimming and J lost 4 bases, with 12 bases between them. The CDR3 protein is CASSFGGGATEAFF. For the CDR3, the DNA is TGTGCCAGCAGTTTTGGTGGGGGGGCCACTGAAGCTTTCTTT. Using reference TRBV28 and TRBJ1-1 for the parts outside the CDR3, the full variable domain is DVKVTQSSRYLVKRTGEKVFLECVQDMDHENMFWYRQDPGLGLRLIYFSYDVKMKEKGDIPEGYSVSREKKERFSLILESASTNQTSMYLCASSFGGGATEAFFGQGTRLTVV.

This clone has just one count. The chain's CDR3 is CSVEFLGLAGVGEAKNIQYF. The CDR3 DNA sequence: TGCAGCGTCGAGTTTTTAGGACTAGCGGGAGTTGGAGAGGCCAAAAACATTCAGTACTTC. J is TRBJ2-4 and V is TRBV29-1; 13 bases map to TRBD2. The CDR3 length is 20 residues. J lost 1 base, V lost 6 bases, and 18 bases had no gene match. CDR1 and CDR2 (germline): SQVTM, ANQGSEA.

The V gene is TRBV28, the J gene TRBJ2-3; 12 bases agree with TRBD2. The CDR3 totals 16 residues. The trim removed 0 bases at V and 4 bases at J, leaving 2 bases unmatched. CDR1 and CDR2 from the germline V gene are MDHEN and SYDVKM. The CDR3 spells CASSLWTSGSADTQYF. In DNA, the CDR3 is TGTGCCAGCAGTTTATGGACTAGCGGGAGTGCAGATACGCAGTATTTT.

The chain employs TRBV28 and TRBJ2-7; 7 bases are shared with TRBD1. Germline loops: CDR1 MDHEN, CDR2 SYDVKM. The V segment lost 8 bases and the J segment 4 bases; nucleotides outside the gene matches: 8. The CDR3 is 13 amino acids. CDR3 protein: CASVRQGRYEQYF. The CDR3 nucleotides read TGTGCCAGCGTTAGACAGGGCAGGTACGAGCAGTACTTC.

The chain has TRBV29-1 and TRBJ2-5; no clear D. The better agreement between TRBJ2-7 and the DNA end casts doubt on the J call. CDR3 length equals 12 residues. Germline V gives CDR1 SQVTM, CDR2 ANQGSEA. Here the CDR3 DNA reads TGCAGCGTTGAGGTCAACTCCTACGAGCAGTACTTC. Its translation: CSVEVNSYEQYF.

The J gene is TRBJ1-5, the V gene TRBV4-1, with a weak D call TRBD1 (5 bases). Germline V gives CDR1 MGHRA, CDR2 YSYEKL. V lost 1 base, J lost 6 bases, and 16 bases lay in between. This CDR3 spans 16 amino acids. CDR3 sequence: CASSQVVKGRGQPQHF. The DNA for the CDR3 is TGCGCCAGCAGCCAAGTGGTTAAGGGGAGGGGTCAGCCCCAGCATTTT.

The chain links TRBV4-1 to TRBJ2-2, with 13 bases that match TRBD2. Looked up from germline, CDR1 is MGHRA and CDR2 is YSYEKL. Trimming removed 4 bases from V and 5 bases from J; junction bases left unmatched: 4. This CDR3 spans 16 amino acids. CDR3 nucleotides: TGCGCCAGCAGCCCGGGACTAGCGGGACGTACCGGGGAGCTGTTTTTT. Protein: CASSPGLAGRTGELFF.

V is TRBV13 and J is TRBJ2-1; weak D call: TRBD2 (6 bases). This CDR3 is built from 17 residues. Trimming pared 5 bases from V and 0 bases from J, leaving 17 bases between. Per germline, CDR1 PRHDT and CDR2 FYEKMQ (reference sequence). CDR3 sequence: CASSRSPQAGSYNEQFF. The DNA of the CDR3 is TGTGCCAGCAGCCGTTCCCCCCAAGCGGGCTCCTACAATGAGCAGTTCTTC.

The gene calls are TRBV5-1 and TRBJ2-3; D perhaps matches TRBD1 (5 bases). Germline values: CDR1 SGHRS, CDR2 YFSETQ. The CDR3 is 16 amino acids. Trimming took off 2 bases at V and 2 bases at J, with 15 bases between the two ends. The chain's CDR3 is CASSFPASGSTDTQYF. CDR3 nucleotide sequence: TGCGCCAGCAGCTTCCCTGCCTCAGGGTCCACAGATACGCAGTATTTT.

The chain combines TRBV5-4 with TRBJ1-2; a possible D gene is TRBD1 (5 bases). The CDR3 loop spans 14 amino acids. The germline V gene has CDR1 SGHNT and CDR2 YYREEE (reference sequence). Trimming left V 4 bases short and J 4 bases short, with 14 bases between. In DNA, the CDR3 is TGTGCCAGCAGCCCGCCCGGGACTTCCTATGGCTACACCTTC. Translating it yields CASSPPGTSYGYTF.

This chain joins TRBV2 and TRBJ2-3, with D possibly being TRBD1 (6 bases). The germline V gene has CDR1 SNHLY and CDR2 FYNNEI. V dropped 5 bases and J dropped 2 bases, with 8 bases sitting between them. This CDR3 is 13 amino acids long. DNA for the CDR3: TGTGCCAGCAGTTCAGGGGCCACAGATACGCAGTATTTT. Protein product: CASSSGATDTQYF.

The chain uses TRBV5-6 and TRBJ1-1; 8 bases agree with TRBD1. This CDR3 region has 14 residues. Germline lookup yields CDR1 SGHDT and CDR2 YYEEEE. J lost 7 bases, V lost 5 bases, and 10 bases had no gene match. This CDR3 is CASRLRQGALEAFF. The DNA for the CDR3 is TGTGCCAGCAGGCTAAGGCAGGGGGCGCTTGAAGCTTTCTTT.

The V gene is TRBV28, the J gene TRBJ1-5; 7 nucleotides match TRBD1. Trimming at V came to 3 bases and at J to 6 bases, leaving 8 bases not matched to a gene. Germline values: CDR1 MDHEN, CDR2 SYDVKM. CDR3 length equals 15 residues. CDR3 amino acids: CASSLVTGSGQPQHF. The CDR3 coding sequence is TGTGCCAGCAGTTTGGTGACAGGGAGCGGTCAGCCCCAGCATTTT.

This rearrangement joins TRBV5-4 to TRBJ2-5, with 8 bases fitting TRBD1. CDR3 size: 15 residues. Germline CDR1 reads SGHNT; CDR2 reads YYREEE (reference sequence). Trimming cost V 4 bases and J 5 bases; bases outside gene matches: 10. CDR3 protein: CASSPPVRQGETQYF. The CDR3 coding sequence is TGTGCCAGCAGCCCGCCCGTGAGACAGGGGGAGACCCAGTACTTC.

This clone appeared a single time. V usage is TRBV30 and J usage is TRBJ2-3, with 7 nucleotides matching TRBD1. The CDR3 has 16 amino acids. V dropped 3 bases and J dropped 2; count of bases not matched to a gene: 11. The V gene's germline CDR1 is GTSNPN and CDR2 SVGIG (reference sequence). The CDR3, as DNA: TGTGCCTGGAGGGACCAGGGACAGACATACACAGATACGCAGTATTTT. Translated: CAWRDQGQTYTDTQYF.

The chain recombines TRBV6-5 with TRBJ1-2, with D perhaps matching TRBD1 (6 bases). This CDR3 is 14 amino acids long. V was shortened by 5 bases and J by 4 bases, with 14 bases between the two germline ends. In germline, CDR1 is MNHEY, CDR2 SVGAGI. CDR3 in DNA: TGTGCCAGCAGTCAGGGACACGTCTTCTATGGCTACACCTTC. It translates to CASSQGHVFYGYTF.

The chain combines TRBV27 with TRBJ1-5; 7 bases fit TRBD1. CDR1 and CDR2 (germline): MNHEY, SMNVEV (reference sequence). CDR3 length equals 14 residues. V gave up 4 bases and J gave up 6 bases; unmatched junction bases: 6. DNA for the CDR3: TGTGCCAGCAGTTGGCAGGGGGGAAGTCAGCCCCAGCATTTT. Its translation: CASSWQGGSQPQHF.

V is TRBV28 and J is TRBJ2-7; 11 bases match TRBD1. V was clipped by 11 bases and J by 1 base; unmatched bases: 16. The CDR3 is 17 amino acids. Germline V gives CDR1 MDHEN, CDR2 SYDVKM. The CDR3 reads CASRRGQGGFGSYEQYF. CDR3 DNA sequence: TGTGCCTCTAGAAGGGGACAGGGGGGGTTTGGATCCTACGAGCAGTACTTC.

This chain joins TRBV28 and TRBJ1-1; D perhaps matches TRBD1 (6 bases). Trimming stripped 4 bases from V and 1 base from J, with 10 bases between. CDR3 length equals 14 residues. Germline loops: CDR1 MDHEN, CDR2 SYDVKM. The DNA of the CDR3 is TGTGCCAGCAGTTGGGTGGACAGGAACACTGAAGCTTTCTTT. As protein: CASSWVDRNTEAFF.

This rearrangement joins TRBV9 to TRBJ1-1; maybe TRBD1 (5 bases). The CDR3 has 13 amino acids. The V gene's germline CDR1 is SGDLS and CDR2 YYNGEE. V was cut by 3 bases and J by 11 bases, with 17 bases left in between. The DNA of the CDR3 is TGTGCCAGCAGCGAACAGGACGTCCGAACGGCTTTCTTT. It translates to CASSEQDVRTAFF.

J is TRBJ1-4 and V is TRBV27; 11 bases map to TRBD1. CDR1 is MNHEY, CDR2 SMNVEV, per germline (reference sequence). Trimming took 2 bases from V and 7 from J; bases not matched to a gene: 12. The CDR3 has 18 residues. The CDR3 DNA reads TGTGCCAGCAGTTTAGGGACAGGGGGACCGTTCTCGGGTGAAAAACTGTTTTTT. Encoded protein: CASSLGTGGPFSGEKLFF.

Only a few counts were recorded for this clone. V gene TRBV6-1 combines with J gene TRBJ1-5, with D hard to call. The CDR3 is 12 residues long. Trimming pared 7 bases from V and 5 bases from J, leaving 9 bases between. Germline CDR1 reads MNHNS; CDR2 reads SASEGT. The CDR3 here is CASTGGDQPQHF. The CDR3 region has the DNA TGTGCCAGCACGGGAGGAGATCAGCCCCAGCATTTT.

The V and J genes are TRBV6-4 and TRBJ2-3; D is unresolved. Trimming shortened V by 4 bases and J by 3 bases, and 8 bases separated the two germline ends. Germline CDR1 and CDR2: MRHNA and SNTAGT. CDR3 size: 13 residues. DNA of the CDR3: TGTGCCAGCAGTGTAACAGAGACAGATACGCAGTATTTT. This translates into CASSVTETDTQYF.

The chain combines TRBV2 with TRBJ2-3, with 8 nucleotides matching TRBD2. V trimming: 6 bases; J trimming: 6 bases; junction bases outside the gene matches: 8. The CDR3 runs to 14 residues. The V gene's germline CDR1 is SNHLY and CDR2 FYNNEI. The CDR3: CASRELAVKDTQYF. CDR3 DNA sequence: TGTGCCAGCAGGGAACTAGCGGTTAAGGATACGCAGTATTTT.

This clone was recorded a few times. The chain has TRBV10-2 and TRBJ2-1, with TRBD2 identical over 14 bases. Trimming removed 4 bases from V and 4 bases from J; junction bases left unmatched: 3. Germline CDR1 WSHSY, CDR2 SAAADI. CDR3 length: 16 residues. This CDR3 is CASSAGLAGGYNEQFF. In DNA form, the CDR3 reads TGCGCCAGCAGTGCAGGACTAGCGGGGGGATACAATGAGCAGTTCTTC.

This chain connects TRBV6-6 to TRBJ2-7; 7 positions agree with TRBD1. The CDR3 runs to 14 residues. Germline lookup yields CDR1 MNHNY and CDR2 SVGAGI (reference sequence). The trim removed 6 bases at V and 0 bases at J, leaving 5 bases unmatched. CDR3 residues: CASSGQVSSYEQYF. The DNA for the CDR3 is TGTGCCAGCAGCGGACAGGTTAGCTCCTACGAGCAGTACTTC.

The chain employs TRBV7-9 and TRBJ1-2; 7 nucleotides line up with TRBD1. V shed 5 bases, J shed 6 bases, and the junction held 15 bases outside the gene matches. There are 16 residues in the CDR3. Germline V gene sequence: CDR1 SEHNR, CDR2 FQNEAQ (reference sequence). The CDR3 loop reads CASSPPEGADRDGYTF. CDR3 in DNA: TGTGCCAGCAGCCCCCCTGAGGGGGCCGATAGGGATGGCTACACCTTC. Based on the CDR3 plus reference TRBV7-9 and TRBJ1-2, the full variable domain is DTGVSQNPRHKITKRGQNVTFRCDPISEHNRLYWYRQTLGQGPEFLTYFQNEAQLEKSRLLSDRFSAERPKGSFSTLEIQRTEQGDSAMYLCASSPPEGADRDGYTFGSGTRLTVV.

The V call is TRBV7-6, the J call TRBJ2-3, with D hard to call. This CDR3 comprises 13 residues. Per germline, CDR1 SGHVS and CDR2 FNYEAQ. V lost 4 bases and J 5 bases, leaving 10 bases between the germline ends. The CDR3 here is CASSSRVGDTQYF. The DNA for the CDR3 is TGTGCCAGCAGCTCCCGGGTAGGAGATACGCAGTATTTT.